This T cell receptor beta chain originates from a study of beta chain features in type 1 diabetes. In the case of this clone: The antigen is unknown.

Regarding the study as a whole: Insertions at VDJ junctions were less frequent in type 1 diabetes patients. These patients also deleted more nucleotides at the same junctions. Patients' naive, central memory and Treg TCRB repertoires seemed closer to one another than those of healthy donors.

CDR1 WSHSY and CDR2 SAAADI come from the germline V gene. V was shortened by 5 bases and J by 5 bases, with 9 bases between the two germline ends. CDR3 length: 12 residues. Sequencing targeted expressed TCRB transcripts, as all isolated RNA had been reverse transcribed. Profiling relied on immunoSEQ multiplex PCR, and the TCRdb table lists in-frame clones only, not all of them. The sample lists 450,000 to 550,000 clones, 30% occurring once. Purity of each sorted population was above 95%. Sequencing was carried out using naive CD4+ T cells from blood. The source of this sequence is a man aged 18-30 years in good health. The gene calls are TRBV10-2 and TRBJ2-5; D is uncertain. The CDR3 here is CASSTSRETQYF. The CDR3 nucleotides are TGCGCCAGCAGTACCTCCCGGGAGACCCAGTACTTC.